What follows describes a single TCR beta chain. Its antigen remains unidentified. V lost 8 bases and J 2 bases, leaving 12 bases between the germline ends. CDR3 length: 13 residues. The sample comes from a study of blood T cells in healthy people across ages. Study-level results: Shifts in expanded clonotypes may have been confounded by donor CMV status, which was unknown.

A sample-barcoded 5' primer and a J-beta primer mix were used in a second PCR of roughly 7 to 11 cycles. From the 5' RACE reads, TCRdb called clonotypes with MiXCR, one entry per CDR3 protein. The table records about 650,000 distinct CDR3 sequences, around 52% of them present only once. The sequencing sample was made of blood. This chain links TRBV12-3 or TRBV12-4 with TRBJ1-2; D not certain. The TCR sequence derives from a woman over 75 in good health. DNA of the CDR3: TGTGCCAGCCAGAGTCGGTTGAACTATGGCTACACCTTC. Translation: CASQSRLNYGYTF.